The subject of this entry is one T cell receptor beta chain. Its antigen is unknown. These data originate in a study of graft-versus-host responses after intestinal transplantation. On the study more broadly: Multivisceral, liver-intestinal, or isolated intestinal grafts went to recipients. Every recipient had anti-thymocyte globulin induction and three to four years of tacrolimus plus steroids.

V lost 3 bases and J lost 4, with 24 bases in between. Germline CDR1 and CDR2: MDHEN and SYDVKM. The CDR3 is 18 residues long. Profiling relied on immunoSEQ multiplex PCR, and the TCRdb table lists in-frame clones only, not all of them. The table records over 75,000 clones, 85% to 95% of them present only once. Study-wide results and limits: The study associated peak circulating GvH clone levels with early post-transplant HvG declines.

J is TRBJ2-5 and V is TRBV28; D possibly corresponds to TRBD1 (5 bases). The sequences come from unstimulated CD8+ T cells sorted from spleen or lymph node cells, collected before transplant. The clonotype originates from a human donor who was the organ donor for an intestinal transplant. The CDR3 here is CASSFGGGWGPMVETQYF. The DNA for the CDR3 is TGTGCCAGCAGTTTTGGTGGTGGGTGGGGCCCGATGGTAGAGACCCAGTACTTC.